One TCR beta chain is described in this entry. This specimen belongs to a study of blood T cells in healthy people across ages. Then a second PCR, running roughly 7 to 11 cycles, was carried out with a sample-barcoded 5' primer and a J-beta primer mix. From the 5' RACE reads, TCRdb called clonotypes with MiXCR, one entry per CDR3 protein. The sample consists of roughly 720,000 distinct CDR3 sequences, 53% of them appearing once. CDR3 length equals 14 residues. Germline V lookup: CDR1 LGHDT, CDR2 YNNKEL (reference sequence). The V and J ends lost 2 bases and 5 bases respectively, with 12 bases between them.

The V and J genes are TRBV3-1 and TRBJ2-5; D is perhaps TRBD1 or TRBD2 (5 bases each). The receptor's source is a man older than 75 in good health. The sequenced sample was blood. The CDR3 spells CASSQSGLEETQYF. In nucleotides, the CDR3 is TGTGCCAGCAGCCAATCGGGGCTTGAGGAGACCCAGTACTTC.